A single T cell receptor beta chain is shown here with its context. The sample belongs to a study of blood T cell repertoires in COVID-19. Overall study: Acute and convalescent COVID-19 specimens originated in the United States, Italy and Spain.

Germline assignment: CDR1 MDHEN and CDR2 SYDVKM. The CDR3 is 15 residues long. V lost 5 bases and J lost 2, with 13 bases in between. In the source study's methods: Amplification with reference gene primers provided the estimates of nucleated cell counts. Clones were sequenced by immunoSEQ multiplex PCR, and TCRdb holds only the in-frame ones, with some missing. V and J calls and clone size are given by that table; D and trimming were obtained from the DNA. The repertoire holds a few hundred thousand clones, about 85% seen once, with 0.7% to 1% in the top ten. Seattle researchers signed up patients amid active infection and tracked them longitudinally.

The sequencing input was peripheral blood. The TCR comes from a human donor with COVID-19, enrolled during active disease. The donor label of this sample is uncertain. This chain uses TRBV28 with TRBJ1-5; D not resolved. CDR3 DNA sequence: TGTGCCAGCAGTCCAACGCTGGGAGGCAATCAGCCCCAGCATTTT. This encodes CASSPTLGGNQPQHF.